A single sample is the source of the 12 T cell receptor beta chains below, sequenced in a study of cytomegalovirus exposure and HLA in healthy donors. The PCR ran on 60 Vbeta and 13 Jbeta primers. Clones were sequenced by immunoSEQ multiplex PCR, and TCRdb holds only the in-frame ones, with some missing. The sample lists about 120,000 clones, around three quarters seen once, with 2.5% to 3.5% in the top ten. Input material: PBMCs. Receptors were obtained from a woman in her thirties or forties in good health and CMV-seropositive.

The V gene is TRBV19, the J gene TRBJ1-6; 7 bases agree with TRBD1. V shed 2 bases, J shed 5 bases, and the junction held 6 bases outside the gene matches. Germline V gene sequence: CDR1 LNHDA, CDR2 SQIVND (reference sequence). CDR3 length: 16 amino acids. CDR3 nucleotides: TGTGCCAGTAGTATATTAGGGGGCGCCGATAATTCACCCCTCCACTTT. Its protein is CASSILGGADNSPLHF.

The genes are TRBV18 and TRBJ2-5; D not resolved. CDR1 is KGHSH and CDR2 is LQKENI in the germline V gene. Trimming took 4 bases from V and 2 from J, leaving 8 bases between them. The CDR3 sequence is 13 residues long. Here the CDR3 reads CASSRGEQETQYF. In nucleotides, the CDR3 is TGTGCCAGCTCACGAGGAGAACAAGAGACCCAGTACTTC.

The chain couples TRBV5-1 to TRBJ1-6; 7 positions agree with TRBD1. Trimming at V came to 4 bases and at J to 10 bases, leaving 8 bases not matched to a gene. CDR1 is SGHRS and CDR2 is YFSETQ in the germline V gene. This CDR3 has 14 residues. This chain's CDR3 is CASSQTGSLSPLHF. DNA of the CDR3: TGCGCCAGCAGCCAGACAGGGTCCTTATCACCCCTCCACTTT.

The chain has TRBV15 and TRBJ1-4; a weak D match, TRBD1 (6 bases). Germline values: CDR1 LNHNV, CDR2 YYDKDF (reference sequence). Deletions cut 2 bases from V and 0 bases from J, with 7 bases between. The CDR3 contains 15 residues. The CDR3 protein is CATSRRQATNEKLFF. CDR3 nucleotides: TGTGCCACCAGCAGAAGACAGGCAACTAATGAAAAACTGTTTTTT.

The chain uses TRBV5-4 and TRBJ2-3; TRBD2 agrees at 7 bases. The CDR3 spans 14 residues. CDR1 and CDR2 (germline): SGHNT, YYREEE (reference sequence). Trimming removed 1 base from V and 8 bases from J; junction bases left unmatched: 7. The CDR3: CASSLRLADGTQYF. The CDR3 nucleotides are TGTGCCAGCAGCTTGAGGCTAGCGGACGGTACGCAGTATTTT. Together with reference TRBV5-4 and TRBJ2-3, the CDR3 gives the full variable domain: ETGVTQSPTHLIKTRGQQVTLRCSSQSGHNTVSWYQQALGQGPQFIFQYYREEENGRGNFPPRFSGLQFPNYSSELNVNALELDDSALYLCASSLRLADGTQYFGPGTRLTVL.

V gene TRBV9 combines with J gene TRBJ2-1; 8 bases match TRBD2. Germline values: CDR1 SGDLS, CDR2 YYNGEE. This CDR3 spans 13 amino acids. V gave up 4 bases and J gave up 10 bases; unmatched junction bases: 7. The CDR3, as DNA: TGTGCCAGCAGCATTAGCGGGGTCGGGGAGCAGTTCTTC. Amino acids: CASSISGVGEQFF. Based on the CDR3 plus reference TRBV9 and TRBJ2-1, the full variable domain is DSGVTQTPKHLITATGQRVTLRCSPRSGDLSVYWYQQSLDQGLQFLIQYYNGEERAKGNILERFSAQQFPDLHSELNLSSLELGDSALYFCASSISGVGEQFFGPGTRLTVL.

The CDR3 protein is CASSPAGGNSPLHF. CDR3 nucleotide sequence: TGTGCCAGTAGTCCGGCGGGGGGTAATTCACCCCTCCACTTT. The rearrangement uses TRBV19 and TRBJ1-6; weak D call: TRBD1 (5 bases). The CDR3 has 14 amino acids. Trimming left V 5 bases short and J 6 bases short, with 11 bases between. Per germline, CDR1 LNHDA and CDR2 SQIVND (reference sequence).

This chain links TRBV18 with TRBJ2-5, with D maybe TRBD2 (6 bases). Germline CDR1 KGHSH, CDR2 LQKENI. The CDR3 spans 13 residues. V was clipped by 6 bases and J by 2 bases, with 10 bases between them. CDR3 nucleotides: TGTGCCAGCTCCCCTAGCGAGCAAGAGACCCAGTACTTC. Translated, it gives CASSPSEQETQYF.

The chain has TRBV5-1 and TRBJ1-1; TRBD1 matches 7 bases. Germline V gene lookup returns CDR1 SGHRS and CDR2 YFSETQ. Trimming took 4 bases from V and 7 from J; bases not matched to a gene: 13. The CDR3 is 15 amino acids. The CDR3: CASSPDQGGRYEAFF. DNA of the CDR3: TGCGCCAGCAGCCCGGATCAGGGGGGTCGCTATGAAGCTTTCTTT. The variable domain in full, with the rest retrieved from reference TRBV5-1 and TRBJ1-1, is KAGVTQTPRYLIKTRGQQVTLSCSPISGHRSVSWYQQTPGQGLQFLFEYFSETQRNKGNFPGRFSGRQFSNSRSEMNVSTLELGDSALYLCASSPDQGGRYEAFFGQGTRLTVV.

CDR3 in DNA: TGTGCCAGCAGTTACTCGATAACAGGGGGCACCGGGGAGCTGTTTTTT. It encodes CASSYSITGGTGELFF. The V and J genes are TRBV6-5 and TRBJ2-2; TRBD1 agrees at 8 bases. The CDR3 extends over 16 amino acids. With V trimmed by 0 bases and J by 4 bases, 4 bases remained unmatched. CDR1 is MNHEY and CDR2 is SVGAGI in the germline V gene.

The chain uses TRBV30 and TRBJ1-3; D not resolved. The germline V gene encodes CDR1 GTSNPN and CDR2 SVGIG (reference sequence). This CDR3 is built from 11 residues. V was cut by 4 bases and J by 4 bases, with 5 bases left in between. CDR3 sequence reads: CAWNLGNTIYF. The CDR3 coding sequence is TGTGCCTGGAATCTCGGAAACACCATATATTTT.

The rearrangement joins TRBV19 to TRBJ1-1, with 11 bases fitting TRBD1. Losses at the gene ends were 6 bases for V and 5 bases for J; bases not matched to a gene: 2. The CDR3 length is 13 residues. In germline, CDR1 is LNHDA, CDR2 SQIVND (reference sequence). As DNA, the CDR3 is TGTGCCAGTAGCCGGGACAGGGGGACTGAAGCTTTCTTT. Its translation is CASSRDRGTEAFF.